One and the same sample provided the 22 T cell receptor beta chains below, sequenced in a study of T-cell memory formation after mild COVID-19. TCRdb analysed the 5' RACE reads with MiXCR anew, one entry per CDR3 protein. The sample consists of about 190,000 distinct CDR3 sequences, 20% to 25% of them appearing once. Sequencing was done on a sample of PBMCs or a T cell subset sorted from them (not recorded which). The origin of the receptors is an adult woman who had mild COVID-19 (a few samples of this study predate the infection). Cell type and time point are not known.

This chain connects TRBV6-5 to TRBJ2-4; perhaps D is TRBD1 or TRBD2 (6 bases each). With 7 bases removed from V and 5 bases from J, the gap between germline ends came to 15 bases. The CDR3 totals 14 residues. Germline values: CDR1 MNHEY, CDR2 SVGAGI. CDR3 DNA: TGTGCCAGCACCCAAGGGGGGCCCCAAAACATTCAGTACTTC. It translates to CASTQGGPQNIQYF.

Comment on this clonotype: The junction departs from germline at one end; a sequencing error may be responsible. The chain carries TRBV11-2 and TRBJ2-7; TRBD1 matches 9 bases. The CDR3 extends over 15 amino acids. Germline V gene sequence: CDR1 SGHAT, CDR2 FQNNGV. In DNA, the CDR3 is TGTGCCAGCAGCATAGAGGGACAGGGAGAATACGAGCAGTACTTC. This translates into CASSIEGQGEYEQYF.

The chain couples TRBV9 to TRBJ2-3; D gene ambiguous. The CDR3 has 14 residues. CDR1 and CDR2 from the germline V gene are SGDLS and YYNGEE. The V gene lost 6 bases and the J gene lost 3 bases, with 14 bases spanning the gap. This CDR3 is CASTAQIGTDTQYF. In nucleotides, the CDR3 is TGTGCCAGCACCGCCCAGATCGGGACAGATACGCAGTATTTT.

This clonotype was seen only a few times. The chain is built from TRBV20-1 and TRBJ2-7; D is perhaps TRBD1 (6 bases). The V and J ends lost 6 bases and 5 bases respectively, with 20 bases between them. Per germline, CDR1 DFQATT and CDR2 SNEGSKA (reference sequence). CDR3 length: 14 amino acids. The CDR3 protein is CSAPILQGYHEQYF. As DNA, the CDR3 is TGCAGTGCCCCCATACTTCAGGGGTACCACGAGCAGTACTTC.

In this sample, this clonotype turned up a few times. The chain joins TRBV3-1 to TRBJ2-1; 8 nucleotides align to TRBD1. The germline V gene has CDR1 LGHDT and CDR2 YNNKEL (reference sequence). The length of the CDR3 is 16 residues. The junction had 6 bases not matched to a gene; V was cut back by 0 bases and J by 5 bases. The CDR3 here is CASSQDWAGGHNEQFF. As DNA, the CDR3 is TGTGCCAGCAGCCAAGATTGGGCAGGGGGCCACAATGAGCAGTTCTTC.

This clonotype showed up just a few times. The chain employs TRBV7-2 and TRBJ1-2, with 8 bases matching TRBD1. CDR1 is SGHTA, CDR2 FQGNSA, per germline. V lost 7 bases, J lost 4 bases, and 17 bases stayed unmatched. The CDR3 spans 17 residues. In DNA form, the CDR3 reads TGTGCCAGCACCTCTTTCAGGACAGGGACCTTTGGCTATGGCTACACCTTC. It specifies CASTSFRTGTFGYGYTF. Supplemented by reference TRBV7-2 and TRBJ1-2, the full variable domain reads GAGVSQSPSNKVTEKGKDVELRCDPISGHTALYWYRQSLGQGLEFLIYFQGNSAPDKSGLPSDRFSAERTGGSVSTLTIQRTQQEDSAVYLCASTSFRTGTFGYGYTFGSGTRLTVV.

This clonotype has just a few counts. This chain uses TRBV12-3 or TRBV12-4 with TRBJ2-7, with D maybe TRBD1 (5 bases). The V end lost 5 bases, the J end lost 4 bases, and 15 bases lay between the germline ends. The CDR3 loop spans 14 amino acids. CDR3 sequence: CASSLLLDTYEQYF. The DNA of the CDR3 is TGTGCCAGCAGTCTACTACTGGACACTTACGAGCAGTACTTC.

This clonotype was counted a few times. The V gene is TRBV5-1, the J gene TRBJ2-7, with 10 bases identical to TRBD2. Germline CDR1 reads SGHRS; CDR2 reads YFSETQ. The CDR3 has 15 residues. J gave up 7 bases and V 4 bases, and 11 bases lay outside the gene matches. CDR3 nucleotides: TGCGCCAGCAGCCCGGACAGCGGGGGGGAGTGGGAGCAGTACTTC. This sequence encodes CASSPDSGGEWEQYF.

The V gene is TRBV12-3 or TRBV12-4, the J gene TRBJ2-3, with 7 bases that match TRBD2. Losses at the gene ends were 2 bases for V and 11 bases for J; bases not matched to a gene: 7. CDR3 length: 13 residues. CDR3 amino acids: CASSLRREPLQYF. The CDR3 DNA follows: TGTGCCAGCAGTTTAAGGCGGGAGCCTTTGCAGTATTTT.

The chain recombines TRBV12-3 or TRBV12-4 with TRBJ2-3; 12 bases are shared with TRBD2. Germline trimming cut 7 bases from V and 3 bases from J; bases unmatched to any gene: 5. This CDR3 spans 15 amino acids. The CDR3 is CASNLAGGGTDTQYF. The DNA for the CDR3 is TGTGCCAGCAACCTAGCGGGGGGGGGGACAGATACGCAGTATTTT.

By sample share, this clonotype is medium-sized (0.01 to 0.1%). The chain is built from TRBV9 and TRBJ1-5, with D uncertain. With 1 base removed from V and 0 bases from J, the gap between germline ends came to 11 bases. Germline loops: CDR1 SGDLS, CDR2 YYNGEE. This CDR3 has 16 amino acids. In nucleotides, the CDR3 is TGTGCCAGCAGCGTACCCCTCCCTTATAGCAATCAGCCCCAGCATTTT. Its protein product is CASSVPLPYSNQPQHF.

This clonotype was observed a few times. The V gene is TRBV6-5, the J gene TRBJ1-1; D not certain. V dropped 2 bases and J dropped 1 base, with 23 bases sitting between them. The germline V gene has CDR1 MNHEY and CDR2 SVGAGI. The CDR3 has 19 amino acids. This CDR3 reads CASSYTDWSREGANTEAFF. The CDR3 DNA sequence: TGTGCCAGCAGTTACACCGATTGGTCGCGAGAAGGAGCGAACACTGAAGCTTTCTTT.

This chain links TRBV5-1 with TRBJ1-1; a possible D gene is TRBD1 (6 bases). The V end was cut by 4 bases, the J end by 1 base, with 14 bases between. Germline V gene sequence: CDR1 SGHRS, CDR2 YFSETQ. CDR3 size: 15 residues. CDR3 residues: CASSTGYGGNTEAFF. In DNA form, the CDR3 reads TGCGCCAGCAGCACAGGGTATGGAGGGAACACTGAAGCTTTCTTT.

The chain recombines TRBV7-9 with TRBJ2-5; D is perhaps TRBD2 (6 bases). The V end lost 7 bases, the J end lost 5 bases, and 14 bases lay between the germline ends. CDR1 and CDR2 from the germline V gene are SEHNR and FQNEAQ (reference sequence). CDR3 length equals 13 residues. As DNA, the CDR3 is TGTGCCAGCACCCCCTACGGAGGGGAGACCCAGTACTTC. This gives the protein CASTPYGGETQYF.

The V gene is TRBV10-3, the J gene TRBJ2-3; 7 bases are shared with TRBD1. There are 18 residues in the CDR3. Germline V gives CDR1 ENHRY, CDR2 SYGVKD. V lost 0 bases to trimming and J lost 0 bases; unmatched junction nucleotides: 9. The CDR3 coding sequence is TGTGCCATCAGTGAGTCGTCCAGACAGGGTGTAAGCACAGATACGCAGTATTTT. Residues: CAISESSRQGVSTDTQYF.

The chain is built from TRBV29-1 and TRBJ2-7, with D possibly being TRBD2 (6 bases). V lost 4 bases and J lost 11, with 18 bases in between. The CDR3 covers 12 residues. The germline gives CDR1 SQVTM, CDR2 ANQGSEA. CDR3 loop: CSVVTQGGIEYF. CDR3 coding DNA: TGCAGCGTTGTAACCCAGGGAGGTATCGAGTACTTC.

The chain joins TRBV12-3 or TRBV12-4 to TRBJ2-7; unclear D gene. The CDR3 is 12 residues long. V dropped 6 bases and J dropped 7 bases, with 13 bases sitting between them. The CDR3 here is CASSGPLLEQYF. The CDR3 DNA is TGTGCCAGCAGCGGTCCTCTACTGGAGCAGTACTTC.

Concerning this clonotype: Relative to the germline gene, one junction end is altered; a read error may explain this. The chain has TRBV7-8 and TRBJ2-3, with 7 bases fitting TRBD1. CDR3 length: 17 residues. Germline CDR1 reads SGHVS; CDR2 reads FQNEAQ. CDR3 nucleotides: TGTGCCAGCACCTTAGGGGGCATCTATCCTAGCACAGATACGCAGTATTTT. Translated, it gives CASTLGGIYPSTDTQYF.

The chain combines TRBV4-2 with TRBJ1-5; D is unclear. V dropped 1 base and J dropped 0 bases, with 7 bases sitting between them. This CDR3 spans 15 amino acids. Per the germline V gene, CDR1 is LGHNA and CDR2 is YNFKEQ. The CDR3 here is CASSQVAGSNQPQHF. The CDR3, as DNA: TGTGCCAGCAGCCAAGTAGCAGGTAGCAATCAGCCCCAGCATTTT.

The chain uses TRBV30 and TRBJ2-3; 13 bases are a match to TRBD2. With 5 bases clipped from V and 1 base from J, the junction kept 0 bases outside the gene matches. The CDR3 sequence is 14 residues long. Germline V gene lookup returns CDR1 GTSNPN and CDR2 SVGIG (reference sequence). The CDR3 loop is CAWGLAGGTDTQYF. The CDR3 DNA reads TGTGCCTGGGGACTAGCGGGAGGCACAGATACGCAGTATTTT. Looking up the rest from reference TRBV30 and TRBJ2-3 gives the full variable domain: SQTIHQWPATLVQPVGSPLSLECTVEGTSNPNLYWYRQAAGRGLQLLFYSVGIGQISSEVPQNLSASRPQDRQFILSSKKLLLSDSGFYLCAWGLAGGTDTQYFGPGTRLTVL.

The rearrangement uses TRBV4-3 and TRBJ1-3, with no clear D. The germline CDR1 and CDR2 sequences are LGHNA and YSLEER. V lost 0 bases, J lost 2 bases, and 11 bases lay in between. The CDR3 covers 16 residues. CDR3 sequence (DNA): TGCGCCAGCAGCCAAGATATCGGGGTCCCTGGAAACACCATATATTTT. It codes for CASSQDIGVPGNTIYF.

Only a few counts were recorded for this clonotype. The chain recombines TRBV5-8 with TRBJ1-2, with D perhaps TRBD1 (6 bases). The CDR3 runs 14 residues. Trimming left V 0 bases short and J 3 bases short, with 9 bases between. Looked up from germline, CDR1 is SGHTS and CDR2 is YDEGEE. The CDR3 nucleotides read TGTGCCAGCAGCTTGGGGCAGGGGTACTATGGCTACACCTTC. Its translation: CASSLGQGYYGYTF.